A selection of T cell receptor beta chains follows, all from one sample in a study of beta chain features in type 1 diabetes. TCRdb's table, derived via immunoSEQ multiplex PCR, lists solely in-frame clones and lacks some. The table records hundreds of thousands of clones, about 15% of them present only once. The sequenced sample was naive CD4+ T cells from blood. Receptors were obtained from a man aged 30-40 years in good health. The CDR3 runs from the conserved cysteine through the conserved F or W. A D gene is named only where the DNA matches it firmly. Clone sizes are given selectively: once, few, many, or a class where the clone is expanded.

size: few
V: TRBV30
J: TRBJ1-2
D: TRBD1
CDR3: CACEQGSYGYTF
DNA: TGTGCCTGCGAACAGGGGAGCTATGGCTACACCTTC

size: .
V: TRBV15
J: TRBJ2-5
D: .
CDR3: CATSRAPTAGQETQYF
DNA: TGTGCCACCAGCAGAGCTCCCACGGCAGGGCAAGAGACCCAGTACTTC

size: .
V: TRBV5-1
J: TRBJ2-1
D: TRBD2
CDR3: CASSLPPLAGAHEQFF
DNA: TGCGCCAGCAGCTTGCCCCCTTTAGCGGGGGCCCATGAGCAGTTCTTC

size: few
V: TRBV18
J: TRBJ2-1
D: .
CDR3: CASSPLGLEQFF
DNA: TGTGCCAGCTCACCACTCGGGTTGGAGCAGTTCTTC

size: .
V: TRBV7-8
J: TRBJ2-2
D: .
CDR3: CASSLGRGPNTGELFF
DNA: TGTGCCAGCAGCTTAGGACGGGGTCCGAACACCGGGGAGCTGTTTTTT

size: few
V: TRBV6-7
J: TRBJ2-1
D: .
CDR3: CASSFHPTRDGNEQFF
DNA: TGTGCCAGCAGTTTCCACCCTACCAGGGATGGGAATGAGCAGTTCTTC

size: .
V: TRBV7-8
J: TRBJ2-7
D: .
CDR3: CASSSRKTIVYEQYF
DNA: TGTGCCAGCAGCTCCAGGAAGACAATTGTCTACGAGCAGTACTTC

size: .
V: TRBV7-2
J: TRBJ2-5
D: .
CDR3: CASSPTRPQETQYF
DNA: TGTGCCAGCAGCCCGACTAGGCCGCAAGAGACCCAGTACTTC

size: .
V: TRBV5-6
J: TRBJ1-1
D: .
CDR3: CASKVIGITEAFF
DNA: TGTGCCAGCAAGGTCATAGGGATCACTGAAGCTTTCTTT

size: .
V: TRBV9
J: TRBJ2-1
D: TRBD2
CDR3: CASSPRTSGEQFF
DNA: TGTGCCAGCAGCCCCCGGACTAGTGGAGAGCAGTTCTTC

size: .
V: TRBV19
J: TRBJ2-3
D: .
CDR3: CASSLTDTQYF
DNA: TGTGCCAGTAGTCTCACAGATACGCAGTATTTT

size: .
V: TRBV4-1
J: TRBJ2-7
D: .
CDR3: CASSLRGLHYEQYF
DNA: TGCGCCAGCAGCCTACGTGGACTACACTACGAGCAGTACTTC

size: few
V: TRBV19
J: TRBJ2-2
D: .
CDR3: CASSPDRYTGELFF
DNA: TGTGCCAGTAGTCCAGACAGGTACACCGGGGAGCTGTTTTTT

size: .
V: TRBV6-1
J: TRBJ2-3
D: .
CDR3: CASRETSTKQYF
DNA: TGTGCCAGCAGGGAAACTAGTACCAAGCAGTATTTT

size: many
V: TRBV13
J: TRBJ2-7
D: TRBD1
CDR3: CASSARTGVAEQYF
DNA: TGTGCCAGCAGCGCCCGAACAGGGGTCGCCGAGCAGTACTTC

size: few
V: TRBV4-3
J: TRBJ2-3
D: TRBD2
CDR3: CASSQEPGLATDTQYF
DNA: TGCGCCAGCAGCCAAGAACCGGGACTAGCGACAGATACGCAGTATTTT

size: .
V: TRBV4-3
J: TRBJ2-3
D: .
CDR3: CASSQVLQGPDTQYF
DNA: TGCGCCAGCAGCCAAGTTTTGCAGGGTCCAGATACGCAGTATTTT

size: few
V: TRBV14
J: TRBJ2-4
D: TRBD2
CDR3: CASSQGLAGNIQYF
DNA: TGTGCCAGCAGCCAAGGACTAGCGGGAAACATTCAGTACTTC

size: .
V: TRBV4-1
J: TRBJ2-5
D: .
CDR3: CASSQASQETQYF
DNA: TGCGCCAGCAGCCAGGCTAGCCAAGAGACCCAGTACTTC

size: few
V: TRBV9
J: TRBJ2-1
D: .
CDR3: CASSASISSYNEQFF
DNA: TGTGCCAGCAGCGCTTCCATTAGCTCCTACAATGAGCAGTTCTTC

size: few
V: TRBV9
J: TRBJ1-2
D: .
CDR3: CANPGLSFYGYTF
DNA: TGTGCCAACCCTGGACTATCCTTCTATGGCTACACCTTC

size: few
V: TRBV7-3
J: TRBJ2-2
D: .
CDR3: CASSLGLNTGELFF
DNA: TGTGCCAGCAGCTTGGGACTTAACACCGGGGAGCTGTTTTTT

size: few
V: TRBV6-1
J: TRBJ2-7
D: .
CDR3: CASSEFSRYEQYF
DNA: TGTGCCAGCAGTGAATTTTCTAGGTACGAGCAGTACTTC

size: .
V: TRBV15
J: TRBJ2-5
D: .
CDR3: CATSSPMETQYF
DNA: TGTGCCACCAGCAGCCCCATGGAGACCCAGTACTTC

size: many
V: TRBV29-1
J: TRBJ2-1
D: .
CDR3: CSVGGAYNEQFF
DNA: TGCAGCGTTGGGGGGGCTTACAATGAGCAGTTCTTC

size: .
V: TRBV7-2
J: TRBJ2-1
D: TRBD2
CDR3: CASSLTGTIIDNEQFF
DNA: TGTGCCAGCAGCTTGACCGGGACTATAATTGACAATGAGCAGTTCTTC

size: .
V: TRBV9
J: TRBJ2-3
D: .
CDR3: CASSVGGVTGTDTQYF
DNA: TGTGCCAGCAGCGTAGGTGGGGTGACTGGCACAGATACGCAGTATTTT

size: few
V: TRBV11-2
J: TRBJ2-7
D: TRBD1
CDR3: CASSSQGQSLNEQYF
DNA: TGTGCCAGCAGCTCACAGGGACAGAGCCTAAACGAGCAGTACTTC

size: .
V: TRBV10-3
J: TRBJ2-5
D: TRBD1
CDR3: CAISVFSVRDRITETQYF
DNA: TGTGCCATCAGTGTGTTTTCTGTTCGGGACAGGATAACAGAGACCCAGTACTTC

size: few
V: TRBV18
J: TRBJ1-2
D: .
CDR3: CASSPLERSAANYGYTF
DNA: TGTGCCAGCTCACCACTCGAAAGGTCTGCCGCTAACTATGGCTACACCTTC

size: few
V: TRBV18
J: TRBJ2-3
D: TRBD1
CDR3: CASSTWGRQGRTSTDTQYF
DNA: TGTGCCAGCTCGACGTGGGGGCGACAGGGCCGCACTAGCACAGATACGCAGTATTTT

size: .
V: TRBV9
J: TRBJ2-1
D: TRBD2
CDR3: CASSVEGTSVSYNEQFF
DNA: TGTGCCAGCAGCGTAGAAGGGACTAGTGTGTCCTACAATGAGCAGTTCTTC

size: .
V: TRBV5-4
J: TRBJ2-3
D: TRBD2
CDR3: CASSLAGVAADTQYF
DNA: TGTGCCAGCAGCTTAGCGGGAGTAGCGGCAGATACGCAGTATTTT

size: .
V: TRBV11-3
J: TRBJ2-7
D: .
CDR3: CASSLGAYEQYF
DNA: TGTGCCAGCAGTTTAGGAGCCTATGAGCAGTACTTC